Below are 9 T cell receptor beta chains sequenced from a single sample in a study of CD8 T cells in ankylosing spondylitis. Each CDR3 protein gets one entry after TCRdb re-called the 5' RACE reads with MiXCR. The table records about 240,000 distinct CDR3 sequences, about 10% of them present only once. Sequencing used blood, either unsorted or a sorted T cell fraction (not recorded which). These TCRs come from a male donor with ankylosing spondylitis or in good health (not recorded which).

This clonotype came up many times. The rearrangement links TRBV5-4 to TRBJ2-3; 9 bases line up with TRBD2. Germline lookup yields CDR1 SGHNT and CDR2 YYREEE (reference sequence). The CDR3 is 15 amino acids. V gave up 4 bases and J gave up 2 bases; unmatched junction bases: 5. CDR3: CASSLGTSLTDTQYF. CDR3 coding DNA: TGTGCCAGCAGCCTCGGGACTAGCCTCACAGATACGCAGTATTTT.

This clonotype was counted many times. This CDR3 reads CSATIGGLDNEQFF. CDR3 DNA: TGCAGTGCTACAATAGGGGGGTTGGACAATGAGCAGTTCTTC. This sequence joins TRBV20-1 and TRBJ2-1, with D perhaps being TRBD1 or TRBD2 (6 bases each). CDR1 is DFQATT, CDR2 SNEGSKA, per germline (reference sequence). The CDR3 has 14 residues. V gave up 4 bases and J gave up 5 bases, with 15 bases separating them.

This clonotype was detected ten times or more. This chain connects TRBV5-1 to TRBJ2-5; D is undetermined. This CDR3 contains 14 residues. The germline CDR1 and CDR2 sequences are SGHRS and YFSETQ. V lost 0 bases and J 1 base, leaving 7 bases between the germline ends. The CDR3, as DNA: TGCGCCAGCAGCTTGGTGGGAATCCAAGAGACCCAGTACTTC. It encodes CASSLVGIQETQYF.

Only one count was recorded for this clonotype. It may be a read error: a sequence one base away is much more abundant. This sequence joins TRBV24-1 and TRBJ2-3; no reliable D call. CDR3 length equals 13 residues. V dropped 7 bases and J dropped 3 bases, with 10 bases sitting between them. In germline, CDR1 is KGHDR, CDR2 SFDVKD. The chain's CDR3 is CATRSVGTDTQYF. The CDR3, as DNA: TGTGCCACCAGGTCTGTTGGTACAGATACGCAGTATTTT.

This clonotype was seen ten or more times. The V and J genes are TRBV7-3 and TRBJ2-2; perhaps TRBD2 as D (6 bases). CDR3 length equals 14 residues. Trimming shortened V by 1 base and J by 7 bases, and 10 bases separated the two germline ends. CDR1 and CDR2 from the germline V gene are SGHTA and FQGTGA. Written as DNA, the CDR3 is TGTGCCAGCAGCTTAAGGGGGGATATCGGGGAGCTGTTTTTT. Translation gives CASSLRGDIGELFF.

This clonotype has only a few counts. The chain links TRBV5-1 to TRBJ2-5; D is ambiguous. The germline V gene has CDR1 SGHRS and CDR2 YFSETQ. The CDR3 contains 15 residues. Trimming took 3 bases from V and 1 from J, leaving 13 bases between them. The CDR3 bases are TGCGCCAGCAGCTCCTTCTCGTACAGCCAAGAGACCCAGTACTTC. It translates to CASSSFSYSQETQYF.

This clonotype was seen at least ten times. The chain is built from TRBV5-1 and TRBJ2-3; D remains ambiguous. The germline CDR1 and CDR2 sequences are SGHRS and YFSETQ. This CDR3 has 15 amino acids. Trimming pared 0 bases from V and 1 base from J, leaving 9 bases between. Here the CDR3 DNA reads TGCGCCAGCAGCTTGGAGGGCCAACGCACAGATACGCAGTATTTT. Translating it yields CASSLEGQRTDTQYF.

The CDR3 coding sequence is TGTGCCAGCAGCTTATATGCTAGCGGAAAAGATCATTACTCCTACGAGCAGTACTTC. It translates to CASSLYASGKDHYSYEQYF. The chain combines TRBV11-1 with TRBJ2-7; 7 bases align to TRBD2. Germline values: CDR1 SGHAT, CDR2 FQDESV (reference sequence). V shed 2 bases, J shed 0 bases, and the junction held 16 bases outside the gene matches. CDR3 size: 19 residues.

This clonotype was seen at least ten times. The V and J genes are TRBV12-3 or TRBV12-4 and TRBJ2-3; weak D call: TRBD2 (7 bases). The V end was cut by 3 bases, the J end by 0 bases, with 25 bases between. The CDR3 extends over 20 amino acids. CDR3 sequence reads: CASSFPPNEGGTISTDTQYF. In nucleotides, the CDR3 is TGTGCCAGCAGTTTCCCACCCAACGAGGGGGGGACAATTAGCACAGATACGCAGTATTTT.